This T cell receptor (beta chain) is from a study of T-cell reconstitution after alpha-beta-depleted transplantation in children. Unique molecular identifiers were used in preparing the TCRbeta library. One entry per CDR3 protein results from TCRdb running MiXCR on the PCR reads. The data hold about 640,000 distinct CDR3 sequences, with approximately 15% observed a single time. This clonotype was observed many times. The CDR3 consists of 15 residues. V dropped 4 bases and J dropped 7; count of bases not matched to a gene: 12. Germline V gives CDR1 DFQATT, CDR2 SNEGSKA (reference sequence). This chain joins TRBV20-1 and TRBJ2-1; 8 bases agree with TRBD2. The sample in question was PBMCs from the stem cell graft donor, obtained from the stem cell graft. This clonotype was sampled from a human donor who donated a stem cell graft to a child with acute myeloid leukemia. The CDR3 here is CSATLGAGDGNEQFF. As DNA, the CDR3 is TGCAGTGCTACCCTCGGAGCGGGGGATGGGAATGAGCAGTTCTTC.